This T cell receptor beta chain is from a study of technical replicates of blood from a few donors (dated by TCRdb to 2017 to 2019). Receptor amplification or capture employed the immunoSEQ multiplex PCR assay. TCRdb provides this immuneACCESS table in a form limited to in-frame rearrangements. Some clones are lacking; in checked studies, under half of them reflect an unresolved V gene, and why the rest are absent is not known. This sample has 80,000 or so clones in its table, and 95% to 98% of those were observed once. The top ten clonotypes cover less than 0.25% of the sample. As to this clone: Its target antigen remains unknown. It has no much larger one-base neighbor in the sample; base qualities were not kept.

The CDR3 covers 16 residues, taking in both the cysteine and the phenylalanine. Just the 48-base CDR3 DNA is kept, in frame starting at base 1. Relative to germline, V is 0 bases shorter and J is 0 bases shorter, with 10 bases between their ends. The germline V gene (reference sequence) specifies SGHNT as CDR1 and YYREEE as CDR2. The sequencing sample was made of T cells isolated from PBMCs. The chain links TRBV5-4 with TRBJ2-1; possibly the D gene is TRBD1, per 5 matching bases. The receptor was isolated from a human donor in good health. In nucleotide form, the sequence is TGTGCCAGCAGCTTGGGGGGCGAAAGCTCCTACAATGAGCAGTTCTTC. Its protein reads: CASSLGGESSYNEQFF.